One sample yielded the 12 T cell receptor beta chains listed below, sequenced in a study of T cells after yellow fever vaccination (dated by TCRdb to the late 2010s). Interpreted using the paper, the treatment or condition label stands for: live attenuated yellow fever vaccine strain. Library method: 5' RACE. Sequencing was carried out with an Illumina HiSeq 2500. Using fastp at Q25 and MiXCR, TCRdb reprocessed the public reads and kept productive beta chains. CDR3 protein sequences are deduplicated, and each keeps its most common genes and DNA. This sample comprises about 550,000 distinct CDR3 sequences, 19% of them detected only once. The ten top clones hold around an eighth of the sample. The material sequenced was PBMCs, taken 15 days after the yellow fever booster vaccination. These receptors were obtained from a man aged 30 to 45 who received the YFV17D yellow fever vaccine.

The gene calls are TRBV6-2 or TRBV6-3 and TRBJ2-6; D may be TRBD1 (6 bases). The CDR3 length is 19 residues. V was shortened by 2 bases and J by 2 bases, with 19 bases between the two germline ends. The germline V gene encodes CDR1 MNHEY and CDR2 SVGEGT. The DNA for the CDR3 is TGTGCCAGCAGTTACCTCCACCACCTACAGGGCGCTGGGGCCAACGTCCTGACTTTC. The encoded protein is CASSYLHHLQGAGANVLTF.

This clonotype was recorded a few times. The chain has TRBV15 and TRBJ2-1; D ambiguous. Trimming removed 0 bases from V and 6 bases from J, with 3 bases in between. CDR3 size: 12 residues. Germline values: CDR1 LNHNV, CDR2 YYDKDF (reference sequence). CDR3 nucleotides: TGTGCCACCAGCAGAGAAGTCAATGAGCAGTTCTTC. This gives the protein CATSREVNEQFF.

This clonotype was detected a few times. The V gene is TRBV12-3 or TRBV12-4, the J gene TRBJ2-1; 10 bases fit TRBD1. After removal of 6 bases from V and 0 bases from J, the junction contained 2 bases not matched to a gene. CDR3 length equals 15 residues. CDR3: CASRGDRGSYNEQFF. In DNA, the CDR3 is TGTGCCAGCAGGGGGGACAGGGGCTCCTACAATGAGCAGTTCTTC.

V is TRBV20-1 and J is TRBJ2-1, with 9 bases that match TRBD2. Germline CDR1 reads DFQATT; CDR2 reads SNEGSKA (reference sequence). Losses at the gene ends were 6 bases for V and 2 bases for J; bases not matched to a gene: 5. The CDR3 contains 14 residues. The CDR3 here is CSARGGETYNEQFF. DNA of the CDR3: TGCAGTGCCCGCGGGGGGGAGACCTACAATGAGCAGTTCTTC.

The V call is TRBV5-1, the J call TRBJ2-7; D gene ambiguous. Trimming shortened V by 8 bases and J by 2 bases, and 14 bases separated the two germline ends. Germline values: CDR1 SGHRS, CDR2 YFSETQ. This CDR3 is 13 amino acids long. DNA for the CDR3: TGCGCCAGTACACCGGGCGAGACCTACGAGCAGTACTTC. Its protein is CASTPGETYEQYF.

This clonotype appeared a few times. This chain connects TRBV10-3 to TRBJ2-7; D ambiguous. CDR1 is ENHRY, CDR2 SYGVKD, per germline. V lost 3 bases and J 5 bases, leaving 11 bases between the germline ends. The CDR3 consists of 13 residues. The CDR3 DNA follows: TGTGCCATCAGTGAACGTAATAGGGACGAGCAGTACTTC. Translated, it gives CAISERNRDEQYF.

This clonotype came up a few times. The chain uses TRBV25-1 and TRBJ2-2; 8 positions agree with TRBD2. Germline V CDR1 and CDR2: MGHDK, SYGVNS. V lost 4 bases and J lost 0; bases outside the gene matches: 13. This CDR3 is 19 amino acids long. Written as DNA, the CDR3 is TGTGCCAGCAGTGCCCGGGGGGGAGATCGGTTGCCGAACACCGGGGAGCTGTTTTTT. Its protein is CASSARGGDRLPNTGELFF.

This clonotype was seen a handful of times. The chain recombines TRBV6-5 with TRBJ2-1, with TRBD2 identical over 8 bases. The germline CDR1 and CDR2 sequences are MNHEY and SVGAGI. This CDR3 region has 15 residues. V was clipped by 6 bases and J by 4 bases; unmatched bases: 8. In nucleotides, the CDR3 is TGTGCCAGCAGAAGGAAGCGGGAGTCTTACAATGAGCAGTTCTTC. Amino acids: CASRRKRESYNEQFF.

This chain uses TRBV21-1 with TRBJ2-7. TRBV21-1 is deemed a pseudogene. This CDR3 has 17 residues. As DNA, the CDR3 is TGTGCCAGCAGCAAAGCGCTTTGGGAGATAATAGCCTACGAGCAGTACTTC. The encoded protein is CASSKALWEIIAYEQYF.

This clonotype was counted only a few times. The V gene is TRBV30, the J gene TRBJ1-1, with unresolved D. The CDR3 has 11 amino acids. The V and J ends lost 5 bases and 11 bases respectively, with 15 bases between them. Germline V gene lookup returns CDR1 GTSNPN and CDR2 SVGIG (reference sequence). In DNA form, the CDR3 reads TGTGCCTGGGTGTCCCGGGGTACGGCTTTCTTT. This translates into CAWVSRGTAFF.

The chain employs TRBV5-1 and TRBJ2-1; TRBD2 aligns across 8 bases. J was trimmed by 7 bases and V by 2 bases; bases with no gene match: 11. The germline gives CDR1 SGHRS, CDR2 YFSETQ. The CDR3 runs to 16 residues. As DNA, the CDR3 is TGCGCCAGCAGCTTCTTAGCCGCGGGAGGAGTAAATGAGCAGTTCTTC. Its translation: CASSFLAAGGVNEQFF.

The genes are TRBV28 and TRBJ2-3, with D uncertain. V gave up 8 bases and J gave up 3 bases, with 18 bases separating them. In germline, CDR1 is MDHEN, CDR2 SYDVKM. The CDR3 sequence is 15 residues long. This CDR3 is CASSYSGRRTDTQYF. CDR3 bases: TGTGCCAGCTCCTATTCAGGAAGGCGGACAGATACGCAGTATTTT.